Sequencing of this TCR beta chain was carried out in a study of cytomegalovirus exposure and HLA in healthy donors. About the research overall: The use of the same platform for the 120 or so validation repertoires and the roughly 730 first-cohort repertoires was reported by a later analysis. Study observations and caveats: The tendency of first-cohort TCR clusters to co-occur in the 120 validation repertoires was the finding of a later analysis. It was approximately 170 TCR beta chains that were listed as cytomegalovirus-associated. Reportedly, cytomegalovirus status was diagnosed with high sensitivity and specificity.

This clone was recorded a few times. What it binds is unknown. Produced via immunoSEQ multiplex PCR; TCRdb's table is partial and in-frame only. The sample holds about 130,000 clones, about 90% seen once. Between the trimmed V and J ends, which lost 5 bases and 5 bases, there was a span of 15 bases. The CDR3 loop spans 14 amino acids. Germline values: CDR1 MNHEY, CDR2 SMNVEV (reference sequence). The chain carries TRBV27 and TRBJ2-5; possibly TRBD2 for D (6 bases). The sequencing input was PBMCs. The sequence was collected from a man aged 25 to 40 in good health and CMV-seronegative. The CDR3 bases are TGTGCCAGCAGTCGGGACTTGGGGCTGGAGACCCAGTACTTC. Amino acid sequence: CASSRDLGLETQYF.